This T cell receptor beta chain comes out of a study of Graves' ophthalmopathy and Graves' hyperthyroidism. Study-wide background: In this cohort's terms, stable hyperthyroidism meant no ophthalmopathy by 18 months of follow-up.

RNA transcripts yielded amplified TCR beta CDR3 regions. HTBI primers were used in a first-round RT-PCR, which preceded a second-round multiplex PCR. TCRdb independently ran MiXCR on the multiplex PCR reads; one entry per CDR3 protein. The sample contains 500,000 to 600,000 distinct CDR3 sequences, 39% of which appear only once. The trim removed 0 bases at V and 9 bases at J, leaving 9 bases unmatched. Germline loops: CDR1 DFQATT, CDR2 SNEGSKA (reference sequence). The CDR3 consists of 14 residues. The hyperthyroidism patients had a new diagnosis of under 2 months' duration and were aged 18 to 65. The gene calls are TRBV20-1 and TRBJ2-5, with 8 bases lining up with TRBD1. The specimen was peripheral blood or thyroid tissue (not recorded which). The sequence was collected from an adult man with Graves' hyperthyroidism. This CDR3 is CSAREGTGNQPQYF. The DNA of the CDR3 is TGCAGTGCTAGAGAGGGGACAGGCAATCAGCCCCAGTACTTC.